This TCR beta chain appears in the sequencing data of a study of blood T cell repertoires in COVID-19. Trimming at V came to 5 bases and at J to 4 bases, leaving 6 bases not matched to a gene. Germline V gene lookup returns CDR1 LNHDA and CDR2 SQIVND (reference sequence). The CDR3 loop spans 14 amino acids. Libraries were prepared by immunoSEQ multiplex PCR; TCRdb keeps only in-frame clonotypes and omits some of them. The sample holds roughly 670,000 clones; 90% are singletons and the top ten take roughly 0.25%. The genes are TRBV19 and TRBJ2-3; 7 positions match TRBD1. This TCR came from a young woman with acute or convalescent COVID-19. Sequenced sample: peripheral blood. The CDR3 protein is CASSALQGADTQYF. The CDR3 nucleotides read TGTGCCAGTAGTGCACTCCAGGGGGCAGATACGCAGTATTTT.